The 26 T cell receptor beta chains below all came from one sample that was sequenced in a study of CD8 T cells in Susac syndrome. It was with random hexamers that 0.5 to 1 ug RNA was reverse transcribed. TCRdb reprocessed the immunoSEQ multiplex PCR reads with MiXCR, giving one entry per CDR3 protein. Of about 150,000 distinct CDR3 sequences listed, 85% to 95% were seen once; the top ten hold 0.16%. Input material: CD4+ T cells from PBMCs. The receptors here all came from a human donor with Susac syndrome.

This clonotype has just one count. The chain recombines TRBV29-1 with TRBJ1-2, with D unclear. The germline gives CDR1 SQVTM, CDR2 ANQGSEA. The V end was cut by 6 bases, the J end by 6 bases, with 14 bases between. This CDR3 region has 12 residues. This CDR3 is CSVIPPVHGYTF. As DNA, the CDR3 is TGCAGCGTGATCCCGCCCGTCCATGGCTACACCTTC.

The V and J genes are TRBV29-1 and TRBJ2-1; D remains ambiguous. Germline values: CDR1 SQVTM, CDR2 ANQGSEA. This CDR3 comprises 15 residues. Trimming took off 0 bases at V and 8 bases at J, with 17 bases between the two ends. This CDR3 reads CSVEEGWGRWDEQFF. The CDR3 nucleotides read TGCAGCGTTGAAGAGGGGTGGGGTAGATGGGATGAGCAGTTCTTC.

The chain couples TRBV3-1 to TRBJ2-7, with D perhaps matching TRBD1 (6 bases). Germline V gene data show CDR1 as LGHDT and CDR2 as YNNKEL (reference sequence). The CDR3 spans 14 residues. Trimming removed 1 base at V and 0 bases at J, with 7 bases between. The CDR3, as DNA: TGTGCCAGCAGCCAAGGGACAGCCTCCTACGAGCAGTACTTC. Translation: CASSQGTASYEQYF.

The gene calls are TRBV9 and TRBJ2-1; 7 nucleotides match TRBD1. Germline values: CDR1 SGDLS, CDR2 YYNGEE. The CDR3 runs to 14 residues. The V and J ends lost 3 bases and 5 bases, in that order; junction bases with no gene match: 5. The CDR3 here is CASSAQGLNNEQFF. The DNA of the CDR3 is TGTGCCAGCAGCGCACAGGGGCTCAACAATGAGCAGTTCTTC.

Concerning this clonotype itself: A junction boundary mismatches the germline segment, possibly from a read error. The chain recombines TRBV10-3 with TRBJ2-7; the match to TRBD2 covers 10 bases. This CDR3 comprises 14 residues. Germline V gene sequence: CDR1 ENHRY, CDR2 SYGVKD. In DNA, the CDR3 is TGTGCCAGCAGTCCTAGCGGGGGATATCACGAGCAGTACTTC. Amino acid sequence: CASSPSGGYHEQYF.

The chain is built from TRBV15 and TRBJ2-1; D not certain. Per germline, CDR1 LNHNV and CDR2 YYDKDF (reference sequence). The CDR3 has 15 residues. V gave up 1 base and J gave up 2 bases, with 9 bases separating them. CDR3 sequence reads: CATSRGYATYNEQFF. Here the CDR3 DNA reads TGTGCCACCAGCAGAGGATACGCTACCTACAATGAGCAGTTCTTC.

The CDR3 DNA follows: TGTGCCAGCAGACGGCCTAGCGGCAGCACAGATACGCAGTATTTT. It yields the protein CASRRPSGSTDTQYF. The V and J genes are TRBV12-3 or TRBV12-4 and TRBJ2-3; 7 nucleotides align to TRBD2. CDR3 length: 15 amino acids. The ends lost 6 bases at V and 0 bases at J; junction bases unmatched: 6.

This clonotype has a handful of counts. V gene TRBV9 combines with J gene TRBJ1-2; TRBD1 agrees at 8 bases. V trimming: 4 bases; J trimming: 3 bases; junction bases outside the gene matches: 5. CDR1 is SGDLS, CDR2 YYNGEE, per germline. The CDR3 totals 14 residues. The chain's CDR3 is CASSPGQGDYGYTF. For the CDR3, the DNA is TGTGCCAGCAGCCCCGGACAGGGCGACTATGGCTACACCTTC.

V usage is TRBV20-1 and J usage is TRBJ2-5, with 10 bases lining up with TRBD2. V was clipped by 6 bases and J by 1 base; unmatched bases: 5. The length of the CDR3 is 14 residues. The germline V gene encodes CDR1 DFQATT and CDR2 SNEGSKA (reference sequence). Here the CDR3 reads CSASAGGVQETQYF. For the CDR3, the DNA is TGCAGTGCATCAGCGGGGGGGGTCCAAGAGACCCAGTACTTC.

The chain uses TRBV25-1 and TRBJ1-1; D is unresolved. The CDR3 contains 12 residues. Trimming shortened V by 4 bases and J by 4 bases, and 7 bases separated the two germline ends. Germline assignment: CDR1 MGHDK and CDR2 SYGVNS. The CDR3 coding sequence is TGTGCCAGCAGTGTTAAGGGCACTGAAGCTTTCTTT. This sequence encodes CASSVKGTEAFF.

The V call is TRBV29-1, the J call TRBJ2-2; D remains unclear. The CDR3 runs to 13 residues. Deletions cut 7 bases from V and 2 bases from J, with 11 bases between. The germline CDR1 and CDR2 sequences are SQVTM and ANQGSEA. The CDR3 sequence: CSGTKGNTGELFF. CDR3 sequence (DNA): TGCAGCGGCACAAAGGGTAACACCGGGGAGCTGTTTTTT.

DNA for the CDR3: TGTGCCAGCAGCCCCCGGCCATCTTCTGGGGCCAACGTCCTGACTTTC. Protein sequence: CASSPRPSSGANVLTF. V is TRBV11-1 and J is TRBJ2-6; no definite D call. Trimming shortened V by 5 bases and J by 1 base, and 12 bases separated the two germline ends. Germline V gene lookup returns CDR1 SGHAT and CDR2 FQDESV (reference sequence). The CDR3 loop spans 16 amino acids.

The V gene is TRBV7-9, the J gene TRBJ1-5; TRBD1 matches at 11 bases. Germline loops: CDR1 SEHNR, CDR2 FQNEAQ (reference sequence). The trim removed 5 bases at V and 6 bases at J, leaving 6 bases unmatched. This CDR3 region has 15 residues. CDR3 residues: CASSPGQGASQPQHF. The CDR3, as DNA: TGTGCCAGCAGCCCAGGACAGGGGGCGAGTCAGCCCCAGCATTTT.

V gene TRBV14 combines with J gene TRBJ1-2; D not resolved. Trimming took off 4 bases at V and 8 bases at J, with 14 bases between the two ends. CDR1 and CDR2 (germline): SGHDN, FVKESK. CDR3 length equals 13 residues. CDR3 region: CASSPKVGMGYTF. Written as DNA, the CDR3 is TGTGCCAGCAGCCCTAAGGTCGGAATGGGCTACACCTTC.

This chain links TRBV29-1 with TRBJ1-2; the D gene is possibly TRBD1 (5 bases). V lost 4 bases and J 8 bases, leaving 8 bases between the germline ends. This CDR3 has 10 amino acids. CDR1 is SQVTM, CDR2 ANQGSEA, per germline. CDR3 sequence reads: CSVGGRGYTF. In DNA, the CDR3 is TGCAGCGTTGGGGGGAGGGGCTACACCTTC.

V is TRBV29-1 and J is TRBJ2-4; the D gene is possibly TRBD1 (6 bases). Trimming stripped 4 bases from V and 0 bases from J, with 10 bases between. The CDR3 totals 14 residues. Germline V CDR1 and CDR2: SQVTM, ANQGSEA. The CDR3 here is CSVGQGSAKNIQYF. The DNA of the CDR3 is TGCAGCGTTGGGCAGGGGTCAGCCAAAAACATTCAGTACTTC. Based on the CDR3 plus reference TRBV29-1 and TRBJ2-4, the full variable domain is SAVISQKPSRDICQRGTSLTIQCQVDSQVTMMFWYRQQPGQSLTLIATANQGSEATYESGFVIDKFPISRPNLTFSTLTVSNMSPEDSSIYLCSVGQGSAKNIQYFGAGTRLSVL.

The genes are TRBV7-2 and TRBJ2-2, with D perhaps matching TRBD1 or TRBD2 (5 bases each). The V end lost 10 bases, the J end lost 0 bases, and 12 bases lay between the germline ends. Germline V lookup: CDR1 SGHTA, CDR2 FQGNSA. The CDR3 extends over 14 amino acids. CDR3 sequence (DNA): TGTGCCAAGCCGGGACCATCGAACACCGGGGAGCTGTTTTTT. Its translation: CAKPGPSNTGELFF. Supplemented by reference TRBV7-2 and TRBJ2-2, the full variable domain reads GAGVSQSPSNKVTEKGKDVELRCDPISGHTALYWYRQSLGQGLEFLIYFQGNSAPDKSGLPSDRFSAERTGGSVSTLTIQRTQQEDSAVYLCAKPGPSNTGELFFGEGSRLTVL.

The chain carries TRBV29-1 and TRBJ2-7; weak D call: TRBD1 (5 bases). V lost 4 bases and J 6 bases, leaving 19 bases between the germline ends. The CDR3 is made up of 14 amino acids. CDR1 and CDR2 (germline): SQVTM, ANQGSEA. This CDR3 reads CSVGRSTALGEQYF. In DNA form, the CDR3 reads TGCAGCGTTGGAAGGTCGACAGCCCTCGGCGAGCAGTACTTC.

V is TRBV5-6 and J is TRBJ2-4; TRBD2 is a possible D gene (7 bases). The CDR3 sequence is 16 residues long. Trimming removed 2 bases from V and 6 bases from J, with 18 bases in between. Germline CDR1 is SGHDT and CDR2 is YYEEEE. The CDR3 loop is CASSFAGARSGNIQYF. CDR3 nucleotides: TGTGCCAGCAGCTTCGCGGGGGCTAGATCGGGAAACATTCAGTACTTC.

The chain combines TRBV27 with TRBJ2-7, with TRBD1 as a possible D gene (5 bases). Germline values: CDR1 MNHEY, CDR2 SMNVEV (reference sequence). The CDR3 is 14 residues long. The ends were cut back, 2 bases at V and 2 bases at J, with 10 bases in the middle. The CDR3 reads CASSLVDSAYEQYF. CDR3 bases: TGTGCCAGCAGTTTAGTCGACAGCGCCTACGAGCAGTACTTC.

V gene TRBV18 combines with J gene TRBJ2-2; D is unclear. There are 13 residues in the CDR3. CDR1 and CDR2 (germline): KGHSH, LQKENI. V dropped 4 bases and J dropped 5 bases, with 8 bases sitting between them. The CDR3 is CASSRDKTGELFF. In nucleotides, the CDR3 is TGTGCCAGCTCACGCGACAAAACCGGGGAGCTGTTTTTT.

V is TRBV5-1 and J is TRBJ2-7; D may match TRBD1 or TRBD2 (6 bases each). This CDR3 contains 17 residues. From germline, CDR1 is SGHRS and CDR2 YFSETQ. The V end lost 2 bases, the J end lost 6 bases, and 24 bases lay between the germline ends. CDR3 sequence reads: CASSFGRDGGGLVEQYF. The CDR3 coding sequence is TGCGCCAGCAGCTTTGGAAGGGACGGTGGGGGGCTCGTCGAGCAGTACTTC.

Regarding this clonotype: Sequence at one end of the junction differs from germline and may be a read error. The chain joins TRBV7-8 to TRBJ2-7, with D uncertain. The germline V gene has CDR1 SGHVS and CDR2 FQNEAQ. The CDR3 is 12 residues long. The DNA of the CDR3 is TGTGCCAGCAGCAGGGTTTCCTCCGAGCAGTACTTC. Protein product: CASSRVSSEQYF.

V and J are TRBV9 and TRBJ2-7; D is undetermined. There are 15 residues in the CDR3. V was pared by 0 bases and J by 3 bases, with 13 bases between. Germline loops: CDR1 SGDLS, CDR2 YYNGEE. The CDR3 spells CASSVEPELIYEQYF. In nucleotides, the CDR3 is TGTGCCAGCAGCGTAGAACCAGAGCTCATCTACGAGCAGTACTTC.

This chain connects TRBV11-2 to TRBJ2-1; 9 nucleotides agree with TRBD2. The CDR3 has 15 amino acids. CDR1 and CDR2 from the germline V gene are SGHAT and FQNNGV. V lost 4 bases to trimming and J lost 7 bases; unmatched junction nucleotides: 8. CDR3 amino acids: CASSYGRGGSNEQFF. Here the CDR3 DNA reads TGTGCCAGCAGCTATGGGCGGGGGGGCTCGAATGAGCAGTTCTTC. The complete variable domain, with remaining parts taken from reference TRBV11-2 and TRBJ2-1, reads EAGVAQSPRYKIIEKRQSVAFWCNPISGHATLYWYQQILGQGPKLLIQFQNNGVVDDSQLPKDRFSAERLKGVDSTLKIQPAKLEDSAVYLCASSYGRGGSNEQFFGPGTRLTVL.

This chain connects TRBV14 to TRBJ2-1, with 7 bases matching TRBD1. The germline V gene has CDR1 SGHDN and CDR2 FVKESK. The CDR3 covers 13 residues. V shed 4 bases and J 5 bases; nucleotides not matched to a gene: 2. In nucleotides, the CDR3 is TGTGCCAGCAGCCCGGGACAGCACAATGAGCAGTTCTTC. Its translation is CASSPGQHNEQFF.